The following is a T cell receptor beta chain sequence with its context. Its antigen is undetermined. The length of the CDR3 is 14 residues. Germline lookup yields CDR1 SEHNR and CDR2 FQNEAQ (reference sequence). With 1 base removed from V and 1 base from J, the gap between germline ends came to 7 bases. These data are taken from a study of PD-1 blockade in classical Hodgkin lymphoma. Sequencing used immunoSEQ multiplex PCR; TCRdb keeps in-frame clones, though not all of them. This sample carries around 96,000 clones, approximately 80% of them seen once, and the ten largest clones take less than 15%. Every one of the patients relapsed after autologous stem cell transplantation (brentuximab vedotin exposure was variable). Study-level findings and limits: By cycle point C4D1, TCR diversity had risen significantly in CD4+ cells (but not CD8+ cells).

This specimen was peripheral blood mononuclear cells (PBMCs), taken at baseline. This sequence was found in a human donor with classical Hodgkin lymphoma. The chain combines TRBV7-9 with TRBJ1-1, with D perhaps matching TRBD1 (5 bases). The CDR3 loop is CASSLVGGNTEAFF. In nucleotides, the CDR3 is TGTGCCAGCAGCTTAGTGGGGGGGAACACTGAAGCTTTCTTT.